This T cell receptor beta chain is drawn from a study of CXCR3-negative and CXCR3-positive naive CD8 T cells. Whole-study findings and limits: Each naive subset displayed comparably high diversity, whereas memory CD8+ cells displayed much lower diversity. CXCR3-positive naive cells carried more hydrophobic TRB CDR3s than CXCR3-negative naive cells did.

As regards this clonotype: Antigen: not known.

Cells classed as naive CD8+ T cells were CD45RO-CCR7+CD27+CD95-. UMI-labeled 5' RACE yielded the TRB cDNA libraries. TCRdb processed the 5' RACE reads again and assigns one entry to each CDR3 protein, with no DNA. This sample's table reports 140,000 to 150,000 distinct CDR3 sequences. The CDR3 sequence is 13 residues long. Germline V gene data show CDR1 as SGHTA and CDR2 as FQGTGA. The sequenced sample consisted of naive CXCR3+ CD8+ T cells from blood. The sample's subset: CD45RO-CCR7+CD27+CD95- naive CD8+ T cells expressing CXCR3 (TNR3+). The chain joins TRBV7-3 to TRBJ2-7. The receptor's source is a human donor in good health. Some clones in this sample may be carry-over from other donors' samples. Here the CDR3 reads CASRPSGLYEQYF. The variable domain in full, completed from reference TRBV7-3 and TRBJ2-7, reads GAGVSQTPSNKVTEKGKYVELRCDPISGHTALYWYRQSLGQGPEFLIYFQGTGAADDSGLPNDRFFAVRPEGSVSTLKIQRTERGDSAVYLCASRPSGLYEQYFGPGTRLTVT.